This is a list of T cell receptor beta chains from one sample in a study of beta chain features in type 1 diabetes. The repertoire was sequenced with immunoSEQ multiplex PCR; TCRdb's copy has only in-frame clones and lacks some. The sample consists of 900,000 or so clones, roughly 16% of them appearing once. The sample consisted of naive CD4+ T cells from blood. The receptor source for this set is a woman aged 18-30 years in good health. CDR3s include the opening cysteine and the closing phenylalanine or tryptophan. D genes are given only for firm matches. Expanded clones are given a class, and other clones once, few, many or no size at all.

D gene	V gene	clone size	J gene	CDR3 DNA	CDR3 protein
.	TRBV5-4	few	TRBJ1-1	TGTGCCAGCAGCTCCACAGATCGGAACACTGAAGCTTTCTTT	CASSSTDRNTEAFF
.	TRBV2	few	TRBJ2-4	TGTGCCAGCTGGAGTACCAAAAACATTCAGTACTTC	CASWSTKNIQYF
.	TRBV11-2	.	TRBJ1-5	TGTGCCAGCAGCTTATGGGAGGCACAGCCCCAGCATTTT	CASSLWEAQPQHF
TRBD1	TRBV5-1	.	TRBJ2-7	TGCGCCAGCAGCTTGGGCCCGGACAGGGAATATTACGAGCAGTACTTC	CASSLGPDREYYEQYF
.	TRBV4-2	few	TRBJ2-2	TGTGCCAGCAGCCAAGTGGGGTCCGGGGAGCTGTTTTTT	CASSQVGSGELFF
.	TRBV6-6	.	TRBJ1-5	TGTGCCAGCAGTTACTCAAGGGGGTTCGGTCAGCCCCAGCATTTT	CASSYSRGFGQPQHF
TRBD2	TRBV10-3	.	TRBJ2-3	TGTGCCATCAGTCCTAGCGGGGCCGGAGATACGCAGTATTTT	CAISPSGAGDTQYF
.	TRBV29-1	.	TRBJ2-3	TGCAGCGTTGAGCTTTGGACAGATACGCAGTATTTT	CSVELWTDTQYF
.	TRBV5-1	.	TRBJ2-5	TGCGCCAGCAGCCGGGCGGGACCGTACCAAGAGACCCAGTACTTC	CASSRAGPYQETQYF
TRBD1	TRBV27	few	TRBJ1-2	TGTGCCAGCAGTAGGCGGGACAGGAATGGCTACACCTTC	CASSRRDRNGYTF
.	TRBV7-2	.	TRBJ2-7	TGTGCCAGCAGCTCTAAGGAGGGGAGAGGCTACGAGCAGTACTTC	CASSSKEGRGYEQYF
TRBD2	TRBV5-4	.	TRBJ2-1	TGTGCCAGCAGAAACCACCCGGGACTAGCGGGGGGTGAGCAGTTCTTC	CASRNHPGLAGGEQFF
.	TRBV5-1	.	TRBJ2-6	TGCGCCAGCAGCTTGTCCGGGGCCAACGTCCTGACTTTC	CASSLSGANVLTF
TRBD1	TRBV6-5	.	TRBJ1-2	TGTGCCAGCACCTCTTGGGGAGGGGGCGCGAGTGGCTACACCTTC	CASTSWGGGASGYTF
TRBD1	TRBV5-1	.	TRBJ2-3	TGCGCCAGCAGCCCGGGGACAGGGGGGCCCGATACGCAGTATTTT	CASSPGTGGPDTQYF
.	TRBV7-9	.	TRBJ2-1	TGTGCCAGCAGCTTAGGCTCGCCCATATCCCACAATGAGCAGTTCTTC	CASSLGSPISHNEQFF
.	TRBV18	.	TRBJ2-7	TGTGCCAGCTCACCACAAGGGTCGAACGAGCAGTACTTC	CASSPQGSNEQYF
.	TRBV18	.	TRBJ2-7	TGTGCCAGCTCCAAGGGGAGCTACGAGCAGTACTTC	CASSKGSYEQYF
.	TRBV18	.	TRBJ2-6	TGTGCCAGCTCACCACCCAACTCACTCCCTGGGGCCAACGTCCTGACTTTC	CASSPPNSLPGANVLTF
.	TRBV7-9	few	TRBJ1-3	TGTGCCAGCAGCGTTCCGGGCTCCAGTTCTGGAAACACCATATATTTT	CASSVPGSSSGNTIYF
TRBD1	TRBV5-6	.	TRBJ1-2	TGTGCCAGCAGCTACCTTCGGACAGGGGGCCCCTCGAATGGCTACACCTTC	CASSYLRTGGPSNGYTF
.	TRBV11-2	few	TRBJ2-3	TGTGCCAGCAGCCGAGGAGGCTATCAGTCAGATACGCAGTATTTT	CASSRGGYQSDTQYF
TRBD2	TRBV5-1	.	TRBJ2-7	TGCGCCAGCAGCTTCCTTGGGGGAGCGGCCAGCGGGAGTTTAGGGCAGTACTTC	CASSFLGGAASGSLGQYF
.	TRBV20-1	few	TRBJ1-1	TGCAGTGCTAGCCAGAACACTGAAGCTTTCTTT	CSASQNTEAFF
TRBD2	TRBV4-3	.	TRBJ2-1	TGCGCCAGCAGCCAAGATCTCACGGGAGGGAACCCTTACAATGAGCAGTTCTTC	CASSQDLTGGNPYNEQFF
.	TRBV7-3	few	TRBJ2-2	TGTGCCAGCAGGGGTTCGGACACCGGGGAGCTGTTTTTT	CASRGSDTGELFF
.	TRBV5-1	few	TRBJ2-2	TGCGCCAGCAGCCCGCCAAAAACGGGCACCGGGGAGCTGTTTTTT	CASSPPKTGTGELFF
TRBD2	TRBV7-2	few	TRBJ2-1	TGTGCCAGCAGCTTCCCCCGGACTAGCGGGAGGGCCTACAATGAGCAGTTCTTC	CASSFPRTSGRAYNEQFF
.	TRBV28	.	TRBJ1-2	TGTGCCAGCAGTTTGACACAGTTAAACTATGGCTACACCTTC	CASSLTQLNYGYTF
TRBD2	TRBV4-2	few	TRBJ2-5	TGTGCCAGCAGCCCTGTAGTGGCGGGAGGAGCGGAGACCCAGTACTTC	CASSPVVAGGAETQYF
TRBD1	TRBV14	.	TRBJ1-1	TGTGCCAGCAGCCAAGTGGGGACAGGGATTGCGGACACTGAAGCTTTCTTT	CASSQVGTGIADTEAFF
.	TRBV5-7	few	TRBJ1-4	TGTGCCAGCAGCTTAGCGGAGAATGAAAAACTGTTTTTT	CASSLAENEKLFF
.	TRBV28	.	TRBJ1-4	TGTGCCAGCAGTGCGGCGGGCCGTAATGAAAAACTGTTTTTT	CASSAAGRNEKLFF
.	TRBV15	.	TRBJ1-3	TGTGCCACCAGCAGAGATCCGGCTGTCTCTGGAAACACCATATATTTT	CATSRDPAVSGNTIYF
TRBD2	TRBV4-2	.	TRBJ2-2	TGTGCCAGCAGGCGGACTAGCGGGGACACCGGGGAGCTGTTTTTT	CASRRTSGDTGELFF
.	TRBV2	few	TRBJ2-3	TGTGCCACCGGGAGCACAGATACGCAGTATTTT	CATGSTDTQYF
.	TRBV2	.	TRBJ2-7	TGTGCCAGCAGTGAATCCGGTACCGAGCAGTACTTC	CASSESGTEQYF
.	TRBV6-6	.	TRBJ2-1	TGTGCCAGCAGTTACTCGGCGAGATACAATGAGCAGTTCTTC	CASSYSARYNEQFF
TRBD2	TRBV2	few	TRBJ2-1	TGTGCCAGCAGGCTCGGGACTAGCGGGAGTAATGAGCAGTTCTTC	CASRLGTSGSNEQFF
.	TRBV7-9	few	TRBJ1-3	TGTGCCAGCAGCTTTCAACAGGGAGCCCGCCTATATTTT	CASSFQQGARLYF
TRBD1	TRBV6-6	.	TRBJ2-1	TGTGCCAGCAGTTATGGACAGGGGTTTAACAATGAGCAGTTCTTC	CASSYGQGFNNEQFF
TRBD1	TRBV5-5	few	TRBJ2-5	TGTGCCAGCCGCTTGGGGACAGACGAGACCCAGTACTTC	CASRLGTDETQYF
.	TRBV15	few	TRBJ2-5	TGTGCCACCAGCAGAGTCAGGGTTGAGACCCAGTACTTC	CATSRVRVETQYF
.	TRBV7-9	.	TRBJ2-2	TGTGCCAGCAGACCAGGCCCCCCCGGGACTCGCACCGGGGAGCTGTTTTTT	CASRPGPPGTRTGELFF
.	TRBV7-9	.	TRBJ2-1	TGTGCCAGCAGCTTACAGTCAGTGAGTGAGCAGTTCTTC	CASSLQSVSEQFF
TRBD1	TRBV6-5	.	TRBJ1-3	TGTGCCAGCAGAGGGACAGGGGGCGTTGGAAACACCATATATTTT	CASRGTGGVGNTIYF
TRBD1	TRBV5-6	.	TRBJ2-7	TGTGCCAGCAGCTTGGAGGCCCGGGACAGGAGCTCCTACGAGCAGTACTTC	CASSLEARDRSSYEQYF
TRBD1	TRBV7-9	few	TRBJ1-2	TGTGCCAGCAGTGGGACAGGACCTAACTATGGCTACACCTTC	CASSGTGPNYGYTF
TRBD2	TRBV28	.	TRBJ2-1	TGTGCCAGCAGCTTGCGTGCGGCGGGAGGTTACAATGAGCAGTTCTTC	CASSLRAAGGYNEQFF
TRBD1	TRBV9	.	TRBJ2-1	TGTGCCAGCAGCGTCCGGGACAGGGGACACAATGAGCAGTTCTTC	CASSVRDRGHNEQFF